This T cell receptor beta chain was sequenced during a study of human T cells and chemical hapten exposure. Points from the study as a whole: It was expanded TCRs that formed significantly more large CDR3 similarity clusters than controls did. DPC sensitization did not alter TCRs above 1 in 1000 frequency.

Noted time point: patch test 1, 2 weeks after DPC sensitization. Treatment described: therapeutic diphenylcyclopropenone sensitization with weekly scalp DPC. Researchers sampled blood before each patch test went on. Alopecia patients deemed DPC-suitable, aged 18 to 70, excluding pregnancy. The CDR3 contains 16 residues. The V gene lost 0 bases and the J gene lost 9 bases, with 18 bases spanning the gap. Germline V lookup: CDR1 MNHEY, CDR2 SVGEGT. TCRdb recomputed calls from the RACE reads with MiXCR, one row per CDR3 protein. The table includes 150,000 to 200,000 distinct CDR3 sequences, 20% to 25% detected once. Points on this clonotype: What it recognizes is unknown.

The receptor was isolated from a woman between 45 and 65 years old with alopecia areata. Some clones in this sample may be carry-over from other donors' samples. Sequencing used whole blood, obtained in connection with sensitization to the hapten diphenylcyclopropenone (DPC). V gene TRBV6-2 or TRBV6-3 combines with J gene TRBJ2-1; TRBD2 might be the D (6 bases). The CDR3 nucleotides are TGTGCCAGCAGTTACTCGATCCTCGGGGGAGGAGGTGAGCAGTTCTTC. Amino acids: CASSYSILGGGGEQFF.